What follows describes a single T cell receptor beta chain. The antigen remains undetermined. V was pared by 10 bases and J by 4 bases, with 9 bases of the junction left unmatched. This CDR3 has 13 amino acids. Germline values: CDR1 ENHRY, CDR2 SYGVKD. This record comes from a study of cytomegalovirus exposure and HLA in healthy donors. A multiplex PCR was run with 60 Vbeta primers and 13 Jbeta primers. Method: immunoSEQ multiplex PCR; TCRdb's copy keeps in-frame clones and lacks some. This sample has a few hundred thousand clones, with 60% to 85% found just once. Study-level findings and limits: 87-base-pair reads could not separate some V segments, including TRBV6-2 and TRBV6-3.

Sequenced input: PBMCs. The clonotype originates from a man in his forties or fifties in good health and CMV-seronegative. The chain links TRBV10-3 to TRBJ1-1; 7 bases are shared with TRBD1. CDR3 residues: CATTRDSATEAFF. The CDR3 region has the DNA TGTGCCACTACCAGGGACAGCGCCACTGAAGCTTTCTTT.